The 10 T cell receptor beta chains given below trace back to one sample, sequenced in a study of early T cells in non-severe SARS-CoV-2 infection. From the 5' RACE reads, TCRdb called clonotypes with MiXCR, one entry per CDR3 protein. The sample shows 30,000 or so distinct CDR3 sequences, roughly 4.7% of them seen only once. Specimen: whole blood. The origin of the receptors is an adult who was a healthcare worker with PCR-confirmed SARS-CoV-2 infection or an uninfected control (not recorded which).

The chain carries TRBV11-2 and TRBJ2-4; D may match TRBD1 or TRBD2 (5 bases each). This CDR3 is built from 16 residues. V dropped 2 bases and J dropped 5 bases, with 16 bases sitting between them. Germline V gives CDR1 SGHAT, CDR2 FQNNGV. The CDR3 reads CASSLSPGRVQNIQYF. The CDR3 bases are TGTGCCAGCAGCTTAAGTCCGGGGCGGGTCCAAAACATTCAGTACTTC.

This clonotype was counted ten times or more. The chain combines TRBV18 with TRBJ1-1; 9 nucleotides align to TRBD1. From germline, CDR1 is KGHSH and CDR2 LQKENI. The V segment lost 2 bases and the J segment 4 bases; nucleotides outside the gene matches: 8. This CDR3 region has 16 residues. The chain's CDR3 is CASSPKLTGGSTEAFF. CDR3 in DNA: TGTGCCAGCTCACCAAAGCTGACAGGGGGTTCCACTGAAGCTTTCTTT.

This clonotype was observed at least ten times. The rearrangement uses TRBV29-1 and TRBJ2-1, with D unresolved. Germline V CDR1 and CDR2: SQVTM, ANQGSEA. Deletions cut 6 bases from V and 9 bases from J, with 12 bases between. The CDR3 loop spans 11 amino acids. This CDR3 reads CSVGPTAEQFF. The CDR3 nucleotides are TGCAGCGTCGGGCCCACCGCTGAGCAGTTCTTC.

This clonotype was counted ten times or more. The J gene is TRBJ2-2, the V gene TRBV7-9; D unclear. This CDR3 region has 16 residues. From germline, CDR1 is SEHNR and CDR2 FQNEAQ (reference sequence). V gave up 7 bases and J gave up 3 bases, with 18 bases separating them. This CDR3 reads CASTNTVGSYTGELFF. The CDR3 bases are TGTGCCAGCACCAATACCGTGGGATCCTACACCGGGGAGCTGTTTTTT.

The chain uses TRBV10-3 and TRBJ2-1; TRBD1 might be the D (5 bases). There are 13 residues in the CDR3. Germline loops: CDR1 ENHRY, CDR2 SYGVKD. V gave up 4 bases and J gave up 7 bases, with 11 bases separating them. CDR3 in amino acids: CAISGHYRNEQFF. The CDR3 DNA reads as TGTGCCATCAGTGGCCACTACAGGAATGAGCAGTTCTTC.

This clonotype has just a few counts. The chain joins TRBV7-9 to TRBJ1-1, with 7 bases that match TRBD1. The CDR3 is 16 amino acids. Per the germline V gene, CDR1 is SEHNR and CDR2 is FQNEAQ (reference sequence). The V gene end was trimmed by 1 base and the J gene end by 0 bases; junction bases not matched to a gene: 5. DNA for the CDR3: TGTGCCAGCAGCTTAGTTCCAGGGGGAATGAACACTGAAGCTTTCTTT. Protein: CASSLVPGGMNTEAFF.

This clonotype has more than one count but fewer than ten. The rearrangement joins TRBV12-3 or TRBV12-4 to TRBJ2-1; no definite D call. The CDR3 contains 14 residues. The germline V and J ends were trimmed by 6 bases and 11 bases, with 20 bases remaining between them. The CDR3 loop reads CASRPADGRAKQFF. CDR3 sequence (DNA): TGTGCCAGCAGACCTGCCGATGGTCGGGCGAAGCAGTTCTTC.

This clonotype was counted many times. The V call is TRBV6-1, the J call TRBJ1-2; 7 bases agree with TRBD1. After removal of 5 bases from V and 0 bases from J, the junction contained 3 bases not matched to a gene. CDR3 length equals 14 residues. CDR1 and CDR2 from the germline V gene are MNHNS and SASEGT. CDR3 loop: CASSRQGTNYGYTF. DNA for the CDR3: TGTGCCAGCAGTCGACAGGGAACTAACTATGGCTACACCTTC.

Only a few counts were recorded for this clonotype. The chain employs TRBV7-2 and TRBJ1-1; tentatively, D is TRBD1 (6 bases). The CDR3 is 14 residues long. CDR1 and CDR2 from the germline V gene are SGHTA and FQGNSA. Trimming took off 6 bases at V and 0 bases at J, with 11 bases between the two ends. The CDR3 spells CASRPGQMNTEAFF. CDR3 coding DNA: TGTGCCAGCAGACCAGGACAGATGAACACTGAAGCTTTCTTT.

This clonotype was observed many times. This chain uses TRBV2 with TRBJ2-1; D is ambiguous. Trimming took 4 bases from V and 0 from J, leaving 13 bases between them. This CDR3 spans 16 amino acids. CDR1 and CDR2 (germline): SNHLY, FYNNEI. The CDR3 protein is CASSGARSSSYNEQFF. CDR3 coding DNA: TGTGCCAGCAGTGGCGCTCGTAGTAGCTCCTACAATGAGCAGTTCTTC.